This is a list of T cell receptor beta chains from one sample in a study of blood T cell repertoires in COVID-19. Clones were read by immunoSEQ multiplex PCR, and TCRdb kept only the in-frame ones, dropping some. The data contain some 280,000 clones, 85% of them seen just once; the ten biggest clones take up around 4.5%. Sequenced material: peripheral blood. These receptors all come from a woman in her forties or fifties with active or convalescent COVID-19. Each CDR3 is given with its conserved first and last residue. A D gene is named only where the DNA matches it firmly. Not every row has a clone size; where given, it reads once, few, many or a size class.

clone_size: NA; cdr3_length: 13; j_call: TRBJ2-5; d_call: TRBD2; v_call: TRBV6-5; cdr3_nt: TGTGCCAGCAGTTCTAGCGGGGGCGCGACCCAGTACTTC; cdr3_aa: CASSSSGGATQYF
clone_size: few; cdr3_length: 14; j_call: TRBJ2-3; d_call: TRBD2; v_call: TRBV2; cdr3_nt: TGTGCCAGCCTCGGAGGTAGCGGGACAGATACGCAGTATTTT; cdr3_aa: CASLGGSGTDTQYF
clone_size: once; cdr3_length: 16; j_call: TRBJ2-5; d_call: NA; v_call: TRBV27; cdr3_nt: TGTGCCAGCAGCTTCCGGGCGACTCCCAGGGCGGAGACCCAGTACTTC; cdr3_aa: CASSFRATPRAETQYF
clone_size: NA; cdr3_length: 14; j_call: TRBJ2-1; d_call: NA; v_call: TRBV6-2/TRBV6-3; cdr3_nt: TGTGCCAGCAGTTACTCGGGCCCGCGGGGTGAGCAGTTCTTC; cdr3_aa: CASSYSGPRGEQFF
clone_size: NA; cdr3_length: 15; j_call: TRBJ1-1; d_call: NA; v_call: TRBV19; cdr3_nt: TGTGCCAGTAGTACCCCGAGGCCCTTCGGGACTGAAGCTTTCTTT; cdr3_aa: CASSTPRPFGTEAFF
clone_size: NA; cdr3_length: 14; j_call: TRBJ2-1; d_call: TRBD1; v_call: TRBV7-8; cdr3_nt: TGTGCCAGCAGCCCCGGGACAGGGTTCAACGAGCAGTTCTTC; cdr3_aa: CASSPGTGFNEQFF
clone_size: NA; cdr3_length: 12; j_call: TRBJ1-5; d_call: NA; v_call: TRBV29-1; cdr3_nt: TGCAGCGTTGAAGAAGGGGGACAGCCCCAGCATTTT; cdr3_aa: CSVEEGGQPQHF
clone_size: NA; cdr3_length: 17; j_call: TRBJ1-2; d_call: TRBD1; v_call: TRBV11-2; cdr3_nt: TGTGCCAGCAGCCATAGATCCCGGGACAGGGGGGGGTATGGCTACACCTTC; cdr3_aa: CASSHRSRDRGGYGYTF
clone_size: NA; cdr3_length: 14; j_call: TRBJ2-3; d_call: NA; v_call: TRBV10-1; cdr3_nt: TGCGCCAGCAGCCCAGGGTCCCCCACAGATACGCAGTATTTT; cdr3_aa: CASSPGSPTDTQYF
clone_size: NA; cdr3_length: 14; j_call: TRBJ1-4; d_call: NA; v_call: TRBV10-3; cdr3_nt: TGTGCCATCAGTCGGGGAGGGGGTGGTGAAAAACTGTTTTTT; cdr3_aa: CAISRGGGGEKLFF
clone_size: NA; cdr3_length: 16; j_call: TRBJ2-1; d_call: NA; v_call: TRBV5-1; cdr3_nt: TGCGCCAGCAGCTCCCATTCAGGGAACAGGGTGAATGAGCAGTTCTTC; cdr3_aa: CASSSHSGNRVNEQFF
clone_size: NA; cdr3_length: 15; j_call: TRBJ2-4; d_call: TRBD1; v_call: TRBV19; cdr3_nt: TGTGCCAGTAGTATCCAGGGGGCGGCCAAAAACATTCAGTACTTC; cdr3_aa: CASSIQGAAKNIQYF
clone_size: NA; cdr3_length: 15; j_call: TRBJ2-2; d_call: TRBD1; v_call: TRBV5-1; cdr3_nt: TGCGCCAGCAGCCCAAGACAGGGGCCCACCGGGGAGCTGTTTTTT; cdr3_aa: CASSPRQGPTGELFF
clone_size: NA; cdr3_length: 17; j_call: TRBJ2-7; d_call: TRBD2; v_call: TRBV5-4; cdr3_nt: TGTGCCAGCAGCTCCTCGCGGACTAGCGGGAGGGCGGGGGAGCAGTACTTC; cdr3_aa: CASSSSRTSGRAGEQYF
clone_size: NA; cdr3_length: 14; j_call: TRBJ1-6; d_call: NA; v_call: TRBV27; cdr3_nt: TGTGCCAGCAGTCCAGGGGTTTATAATTCACCCCTCCACTTT; cdr3_aa: CASSPGVYNSPLHF
clone_size: NA; cdr3_length: 14; j_call: TRBJ1-3; d_call: NA; v_call: TRBV5-5; cdr3_nt: TGTGCCAGCAGCTTGGGAAATCTAGGAAACACCATATATTTT; cdr3_aa: CASSLGNLGNTIYF
clone_size: NA; cdr3_length: 12; j_call: TRBJ2-3; d_call: NA; v_call: TRBV7-8; cdr3_nt: TGTGCCAGCAGCCAGAATAGAGATACGCAGTATTTT; cdr3_aa: CASSQNRDTQYF
clone_size: NA; cdr3_length: 18; j_call: TRBJ2-3; d_call: TRBD2; v_call: TRBV6-2/TRBV6-3; cdr3_nt: TGTGCCAGCAGTTACCCGCGACAGCTAGCGGGGAATAGAGATACGCAGTATTTT; cdr3_aa: CASSYPRQLAGNRDTQYF
clone_size: NA; cdr3_length: 15; j_call: TRBJ1-2; d_call: NA; v_call: TRBV9; cdr3_nt: TGTGCCAGCAGCGACCCGCCAGGGGCTAACTATGGCTACACCTTC; cdr3_aa: CASSDPPGANYGYTF
clone_size: NA; cdr3_length: 16; j_call: TRBJ2-1; d_call: NA; v_call: TRBV5-1; cdr3_nt: TGCGCCAGCAGCTTGGTGGGAGGAGGGTGGTACAATGAGCAGTTCTTC; cdr3_aa: CASSLVGGGWYNEQFF
clone_size: once; cdr3_length: 15; j_call: TRBJ1-5; d_call: TRBD1; v_call: TRBV18; cdr3_nt: TGTGCCAGCTCACCATCGGGACAGTCCAATCAGCCCCAGCATTTT; cdr3_aa: CASSPSGQSNQPQHF
clone_size: NA; cdr3_length: 16; j_call: TRBJ1-5; d_call: NA; v_call: TRBV6-4; cdr3_nt: TGTGCCAGCAGTGTCACCCAGAGGACACGGAATCAGCCCCAGCATTTT; cdr3_aa: CASSVTQRTRNQPQHF
clone_size: once; cdr3_length: 15; j_call: TRBJ2-3; d_call: TRBD2; v_call: TRBV5-4; cdr3_nt: TGTGCCAGCAGCTACCCAGCGGGGGCAGGCGATACGCAGTATTTT; cdr3_aa: CASSYPAGAGDTQYF
clone_size: NA; cdr3_length: 14; j_call: TRBJ2-1; d_call: TRBD2; v_call: TRBV6-5; cdr3_nt: TGTGCCTTGGGACGGGAGGGCCGGTTAAATGAGCAGTTCTTC; cdr3_aa: CALGREGRLNEQFF
clone_size: NA; cdr3_length: 18; j_call: TRBJ1-2; d_call: TRBD1; v_call: TRBV6-6; cdr3_nt: TGTGCCAGCAGTCCCGATCCGGGACAGGGGGCGCGGAACTATGGCTACACCTTC; cdr3_aa: CASSPDPGQGARNYGYTF
clone_size: NA; cdr3_length: 18; j_call: TRBJ2-1; d_call: TRBD2; v_call: TRBV7-9; cdr3_nt: TGTGCCAGCAGCTCCGGGAGGTTTAGCGGGAGGTCCTACAATGAGCAGTTCTTC; cdr3_aa: CASSSGRFSGRSYNEQFF
clone_size: NA; cdr3_length: 14; j_call: TRBJ1-2; d_call: NA; v_call: TRBV30; cdr3_nt: TGTGCCTGGAGTGTACCAGGTGGGAGGGGAGGCTACACCTTC; cdr3_aa: CAWSVPGGRGGYTF
clone_size: few; cdr3_length: 11; j_call: TRBJ1-2; d_call: TRBD1; v_call: TRBV19; cdr3_nt: TGTGCCACTCTGACAGGGGATGGCTACACCTTC; cdr3_aa: CATLTGDGYTF
clone_size: once; cdr3_length: 13; j_call: TRBJ1-5; d_call: NA; v_call: TRBV6-5; cdr3_nt: TGTGCCAGCAGTTACTCGAACACTCAGCCCCAGCATTTT; cdr3_aa: CASSYSNTQPQHF
clone_size: NA; cdr3_length: 16; j_call: TRBJ2-7; d_call: NA; v_call: TRBV6-1; cdr3_nt: TGTGCCAGCAGTGACTATCTGGCGGGTAAGGCCTACGAGCAGTACTTC; cdr3_aa: CASSDYLAGKAYEQYF
clone_size: NA; cdr3_length: 19; j_call: TRBJ2-4; d_call: TRBD2; v_call: TRBV5-1; cdr3_nt: TGCGCCAGCAGCTCCCCGACTAGCGGGAGTGGTTTGGCCAAAAACATTCAGTACTTC; cdr3_aa: CASSSPTSGSGLAKNIQYF
clone_size: once; cdr3_length: 15; j_call: TRBJ1-2; d_call: NA; v_call: TRBV5-1; cdr3_nt: TGCGCCAGCAGCCCCTTGAGGGGGGGAGAGTATGGCTACACCTTC; cdr3_aa: CASSPLRGGEYGYTF
clone_size: NA; cdr3_length: 15; j_call: TRBJ2-2; d_call: TRBD1; v_call: TRBV29-1; cdr3_nt: TGCAGCGGGGTGACAGGGGGCCGGAACACCGGGGAGCTGTTTTTT; cdr3_aa: CSGVTGGRNTGELFF
clone_size: NA; cdr3_length: 13; j_call: TRBJ1-1; d_call: NA; v_call: TRBV29-1; cdr3_nt: TGCAGCGTTGACAGGGAAGCGAGCACTGAAGCTTTCTTT; cdr3_aa: CSVDREASTEAFF
clone_size: NA; cdr3_length: 12; j_call: TRBJ2-1; d_call: NA; v_call: TRBV29-1; cdr3_nt: TGCAGCGCCGTCGCGGGCTACAATGAGCAGTTCTTC; cdr3_aa: CSAVAGYNEQFF
clone_size: once; cdr3_length: 15; j_call: TRBJ2-3; d_call: TRBD2; v_call: TRBV19; cdr3_nt: TGTGCCAGTAGTATAGACGGGGGGGGCACAGATACGCAGTATTTT; cdr3_aa: CASSIDGGGTDTQYF
clone_size: few; cdr3_length: 13; j_call: TRBJ1-1; d_call: NA; v_call: TRBV29-1; cdr3_nt: TGCAGCGTTGAGCACAGGTGGAACACTGAAGCTTTCTTT; cdr3_aa: CSVEHRWNTEAFF
clone_size: once; cdr3_length: 15; j_call: TRBJ2-5; d_call: TRBD2; v_call: TRBV6-5; cdr3_nt: TGTGCCAGCAGCTGGACCCAGGCGGGAGGGGAGACCCAGTACTTC; cdr3_aa: CASSWTQAGGETQYF
clone_size: NA; cdr3_length: 15; j_call: TRBJ2-5; d_call: TRBD2; v_call: TRBV28; cdr3_nt: TGTGCCAGCAGTTGGGGGGGAGGGGACCAAGAGATCCAGTACTTC; cdr3_aa: CASSWGGGDQEIQYF
clone_size: once; cdr3_length: 15; j_call: TRBJ1-5; d_call: TRBD1; v_call: TRBV27; cdr3_nt: TGTGCCAGCAGTCCATGGGAGTCAGGGGGTCAGCCCCAGCATTTT; cdr3_aa: CASSPWESGGQPQHF
clone_size: NA; cdr3_length: 13; j_call: TRBJ2-3; d_call: NA; v_call: TRBV6-5; cdr3_nt: TGTGCCAGCAGTCGTAGAGTTGGTCAGGGGCAGTATTTT; cdr3_aa: CASSRRVGQGQYF
clone_size: NA; cdr3_length: 13; j_call: TRBJ1-3; d_call: NA; v_call: TRBV7-9; cdr3_nt: TGTGCCAGCAGCCCCGGACAAGGAAACACCATATATTTT; cdr3_aa: CASSPGQGNTIYF
clone_size: NA; cdr3_length: 14; j_call: TRBJ1-1; d_call: TRBD1; v_call: TRBV7-9; cdr3_nt: TGTGCCAGCAGCTCCCGGGACAGGGGCACTGAAGCTTTCTTT; cdr3_aa: CASSSRDRGTEAFF
clone_size: NA; cdr3_length: 13; j_call: TRBJ2-7; d_call: NA; v_call: TRBV25-1; cdr3_nt: TGTGCCACCAGAGACAAGGGGAAGTACGAGCAGTACTTC; cdr3_aa: CATRDKGKYEQYF
clone_size: NA; cdr3_length: 18; j_call: TRBJ1-3; d_call: NA; v_call: TRBV4-2; cdr3_nt: TGTGCCAGCAGCCAAGGCCCAAGCGGGAGCTCTGGGGGAAACACCATATATTTT; cdr3_aa: CASSQGPSGSSGGNTIYF